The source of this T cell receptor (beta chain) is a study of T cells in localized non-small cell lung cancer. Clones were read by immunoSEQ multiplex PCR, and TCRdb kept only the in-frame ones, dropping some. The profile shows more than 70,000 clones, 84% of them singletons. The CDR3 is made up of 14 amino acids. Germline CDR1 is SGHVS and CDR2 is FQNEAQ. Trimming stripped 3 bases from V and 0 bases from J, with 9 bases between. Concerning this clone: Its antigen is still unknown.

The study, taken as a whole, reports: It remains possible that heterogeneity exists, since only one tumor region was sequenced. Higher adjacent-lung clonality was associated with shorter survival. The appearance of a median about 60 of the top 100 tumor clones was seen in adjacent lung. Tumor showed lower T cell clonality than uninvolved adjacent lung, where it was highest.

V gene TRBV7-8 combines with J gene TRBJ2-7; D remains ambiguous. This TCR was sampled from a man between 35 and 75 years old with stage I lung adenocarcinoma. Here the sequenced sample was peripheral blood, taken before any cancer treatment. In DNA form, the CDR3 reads TGTGCCAGCAGCTTTTCCGGAAACTCCTACGAGCAGTACTTC. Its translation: CASSFSGNSYEQYF.